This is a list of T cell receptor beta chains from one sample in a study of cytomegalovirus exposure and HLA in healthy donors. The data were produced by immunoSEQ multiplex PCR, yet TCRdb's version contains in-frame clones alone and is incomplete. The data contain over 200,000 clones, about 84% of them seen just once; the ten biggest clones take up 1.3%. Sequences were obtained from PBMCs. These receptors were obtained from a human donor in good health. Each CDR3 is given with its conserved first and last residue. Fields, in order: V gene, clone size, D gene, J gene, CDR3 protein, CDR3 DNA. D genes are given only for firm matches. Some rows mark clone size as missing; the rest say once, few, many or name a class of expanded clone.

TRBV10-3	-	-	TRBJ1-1	CAISADTSNTEAFF	TGTGCCATCAGTGCTGACACATCGAACACTGAAGCTTTCTTT
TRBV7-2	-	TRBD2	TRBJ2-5	CASSSGTGSGRRKTQYF	TGTGCCAGCAGCTCAGGGACGGGGAGCGGGAGGAGAAAGACCCAGTACTTC
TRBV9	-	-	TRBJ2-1	CASSTSERHNEQFF	TGTGCCAGCAGCACCTCCGAGCGCCATAATGAGCAGTTCTTC
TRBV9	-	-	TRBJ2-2	CASSVGLANTGELFF	TGTGCCAGCAGCGTAGGACTGGCGAACACCGGGGAGCTGTTTTTT
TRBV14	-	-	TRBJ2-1	CASSQALYNEQFF	TGTGCCAGCAGCCAAGCCCTGTACAATGAGCAGTTCTTC
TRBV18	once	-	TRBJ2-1	CASSPSVYNEQFF	TGTGCCAGCTCACCTTCGGTCTACAATGAGCAGTTCTTC
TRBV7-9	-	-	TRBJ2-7	CASSPQSGYEQYF	TGTGCCAGCAGCCCCCAATCCGGCTACGAGCAGTACTTC
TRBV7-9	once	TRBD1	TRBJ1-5	CASSSTGSNQPQHF	TGTGCCAGCAGCTCGACAGGGAGCAATCAGCCCCAGCATTTT
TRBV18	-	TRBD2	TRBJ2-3	CASSPLAGESDTQYF	TGTGCCAGCTCACCACTAGCGGGAGAGTCAGATACGCAGTATTTT
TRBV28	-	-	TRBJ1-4	CASGLSVNEKLFF	TGTGCCAGTGGGCTCTCGGTTAATGAAAAACTGTTTTTT